This T cell receptor (beta chain) came from a study of cytomegalovirus exposure and HLA in healthy donors. Study-wide results and caveats: Highly shared sequence variants in one cluster were likely a sequencing artifact. An ancestry cluster, one associated with Asian ancestry, reportedly showed fewer N-insertions than the roughly 610-donor mean in a later analysis. The study put under 200 TCR beta chains on its list as cytomegalovirus-associated.

V was shortened by 6 bases and J by 4 bases, with 16 bases between the two germline ends. CDR1 is SQVTM, CDR2 ANQGSEA, per germline. CDR3 length: 14 amino acids. About this clone: The antigen is not known.

It was with 60 Vbeta and 13 Jbeta primers that the PCR ran. TCRdb's table, derived via immunoSEQ multiplex PCR, lists solely in-frame clones and lacks some. This table holds 130,000 to 150,000 clones, about three quarters found once. Sequenced material: PBMCs. The receptor's source is a man aged 40-49 years in good health and CMV-seropositive. The rearrangement links TRBV29-1 to TRBJ1-5, with D possibly TRBD1 on 6 matching bases. The CDR3 nucleotides are TGCAGCGTGGGGGCGGGGGGCCGAAATCAGCCCCAGCATTTT. Translation gives CSVGAGGRNQPQHF.